The 3 T cell receptor beta chains below come from one sample, sequenced in a study of T cell repertoires in cytomegalovirus infection. These receptors lack a known antigen. TCRdb reanalysed the reads using MiXCR and keeps one entry per CDR3 protein. The sample has over 45,000 distinct CDR3 sequences; roughly 18% are singletons. Sequencing used CD8+ T cells from cultured PBMCs, obtained from culture after CMV antigen stimulation. These receptors originate from a human donor in good health (CMV status not recorded). Some clones in this sample may be carry-over from other donors' samples.

In this sample, this clonotype turned up a few times. This rearrangement joins TRBV6-1 to TRBJ2-1, with D perhaps TRBD2 (5 bases). Germline V CDR1 and CDR2: MNHNS, SASEGT. Trimming took 6 bases from V and 4 from J, leaving 16 bases between them. CDR3 length: 15 amino acids. The CDR3 nucleotides read TGTGCCAGCAGACCGGAAGCGGAGCCTTACAATGAGCAGTTCTTC. Protein product: CASRPEAEPYNEQFF.

This clonotype showed up just a few times. V is TRBV5-1 and J is TRBJ2-3; 12 bases align to TRBD2. Germline CDR1 is SGHRS and CDR2 is YFSETQ. This CDR3 is built from 16 residues. V dropped 0 bases and J dropped 3; count of bases not matched to a gene: 2. CDR3 residues: CASSLAGTSGTDTQYF. For the CDR3, the DNA is TGCGCCAGCAGCTTGGCCGGGACTAGCGGGACAGATACGCAGTATTTT.

This clonotype was seen only a few times. The chain links TRBV6-2 or TRBV6-3 to TRBJ2-6; D remains ambiguous. V shed 2 bases and J shed 2 bases, with 4 bases lying between them. This CDR3 has 14 amino acids. CDR1 MNHEY and CDR2 SVGEGT come from the germline V gene. The CDR3 bases are TGTGCCAGCAGTTACGAGGCTGGGGCCAACGTCCTGACTTTC. It yields the protein CASSYEAGANVLTF.